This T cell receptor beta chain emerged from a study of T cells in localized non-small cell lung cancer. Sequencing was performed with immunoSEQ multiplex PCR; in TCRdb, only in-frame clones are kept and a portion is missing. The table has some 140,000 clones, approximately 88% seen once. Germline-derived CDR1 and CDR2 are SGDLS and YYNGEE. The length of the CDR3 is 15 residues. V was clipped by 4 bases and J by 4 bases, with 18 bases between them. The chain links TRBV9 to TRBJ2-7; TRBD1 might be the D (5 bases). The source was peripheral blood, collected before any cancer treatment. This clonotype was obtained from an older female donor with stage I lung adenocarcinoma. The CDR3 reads CASSPHSSQGYEQYF. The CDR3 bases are TGTGCCAGCAGCCCCCACTCATCCCAGGGTTACGAGCAGTACTTC.